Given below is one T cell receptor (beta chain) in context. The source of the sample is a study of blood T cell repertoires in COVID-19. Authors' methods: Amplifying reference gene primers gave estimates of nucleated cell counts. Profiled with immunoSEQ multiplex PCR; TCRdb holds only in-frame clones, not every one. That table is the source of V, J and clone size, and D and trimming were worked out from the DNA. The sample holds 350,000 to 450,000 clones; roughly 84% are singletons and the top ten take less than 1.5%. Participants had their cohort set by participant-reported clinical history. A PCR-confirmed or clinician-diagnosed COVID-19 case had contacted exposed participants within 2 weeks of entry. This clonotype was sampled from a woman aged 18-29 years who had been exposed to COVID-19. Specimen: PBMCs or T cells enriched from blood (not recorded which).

This chain's CDR3 is CASSPALSGRDTQYF. DNA of the CDR3: TGTGCCAGCAGTCCGGCCTTGTCCGGGAGGGATACGCAGTATTTT. This chain connects TRBV28 to TRBJ2-3; 7 positions match TRBD2. The trim removed 5 bases at V and 6 bases at J, leaving 11 bases unmatched. The CDR3 totals 15 residues. CDR1 MDHEN and CDR2 SYDVKM come from the germline V gene.